The sequence of this T cell receptor (beta chain) was determined in a study of long-term antiretroviral therapy in people with HIV. This clone has more than one count but fewer than ten. Running of the v3.0 immunoSEQ assay took place at survey level. Method: immunoSEQ multiplex PCR; TCRdb's copy keeps in-frame clones and lacks some. The sample has 15,000 to 20,000 clones; less than 85% are singletons. Germline CDR1 is SNHLY and CDR2 is FYNNEI. V lost 8 bases and J lost 5; bases outside the gene matches: 9. The length of the CDR3 is 13 residues. Sequenced here: unsorted PBMCs, sampled 0.5 years before starting antiretroviral therapy. V is TRBV2 and J is TRBJ2-7; 7 bases fit TRBD1. The receptor comes from a woman aged 45 to 65 with HIV. The CDR3 nucleotides are TGTGCCAGCGGTGCAGGGGGAAGCGACGAGCAGTACTTC. Residues: CASGAGGSDEQYF.